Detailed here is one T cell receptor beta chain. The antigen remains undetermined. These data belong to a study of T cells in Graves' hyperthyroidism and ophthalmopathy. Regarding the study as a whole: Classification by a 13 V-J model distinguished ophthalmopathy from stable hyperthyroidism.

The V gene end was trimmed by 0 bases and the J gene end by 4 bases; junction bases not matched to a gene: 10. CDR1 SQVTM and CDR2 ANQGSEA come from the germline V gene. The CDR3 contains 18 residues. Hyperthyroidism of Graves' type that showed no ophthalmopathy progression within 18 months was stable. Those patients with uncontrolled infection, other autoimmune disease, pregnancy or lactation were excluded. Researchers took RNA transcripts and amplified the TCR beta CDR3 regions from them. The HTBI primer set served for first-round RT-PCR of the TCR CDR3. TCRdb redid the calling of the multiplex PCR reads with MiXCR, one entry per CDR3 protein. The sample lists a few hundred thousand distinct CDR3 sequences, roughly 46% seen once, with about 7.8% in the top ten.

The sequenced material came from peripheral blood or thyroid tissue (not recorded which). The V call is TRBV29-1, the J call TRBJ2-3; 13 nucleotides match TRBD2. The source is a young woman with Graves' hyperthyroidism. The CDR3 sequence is CSVEDGGWTSGSADTQYF. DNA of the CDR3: TGCAGCGTTGAAGATGGAGGTTGGACTAGCGGGAGTGCAGATACGCAGTATTTT.